Following are 30 T cell receptor beta chains from one sample sequenced in a study of response to subunit inactivated influenza vaccine. TCRdb itself ran the RT-PCR reads through MiXCR, one entry per CDR3 protein. The data show 750,000 to 850,000 distinct CDR3 sequences, about 18% seen once. The specimen comprised PBMCs from blood, sampled about 5 days after vaccination. Every receptor here comes from a man aged 45-65 years who received an inactivated influenza vaccine.

This clonotype turned up a few times. The rearrangement uses TRBV12-3 or TRBV12-4 and TRBJ1-2; D is undetermined. Between the trimmed V and J ends, which lost 5 bases and 4 bases, there was a span of 17 bases. This CDR3 comprises 15 residues. DNA of the CDR3: TGTGCCAGCAGTCATATCGACCCCGCGGGCTATGGCTACACCTTC. This translates into CASSHIDPAGYGYTF.

This clonotype was counted only a few times. This sequence joins TRBV5-1 and TRBJ1-4; 9 bases are shared with TRBD1. Germline CDR1 is SGHRS and CDR2 is YFSETQ. The junction had 10 bases not matched to a gene; V was cut back by 0 bases and J by 7 bases. This CDR3 spans 17 amino acids. The CDR3 spells CASSLGYTGGLTEKLFF. The CDR3 bases are TGCGCCAGCAGCTTGGGCTACACAGGGGGCTTAACTGAAAAACTGTTTTTT.

This sequence joins TRBV27 and TRBJ2-7; D remains unclear. Germline values: CDR1 MNHEY, CDR2 SMNVEV (reference sequence). Trimming pared 10 bases from V and 1 base from J, leaving 11 bases between. The CDR3 loop spans 12 amino acids. The CDR3 reads CATRTASYEQYF. The CDR3 bases are TGTGCCACCAGGACGGCGTCCTACGAGCAGTACTTC.

V is TRBV12-3 or TRBV12-4 and J is TRBJ1-3, with 8 positions matching TRBD1. V was clipped by 5 bases and J by 0 bases; unmatched bases: 9. The CDR3 is made up of 17 amino acids. The CDR3 sequence is CASSQRQGYSSGNTIYF. CDR3 bases: TGTGCCAGCAGTCAGAGACAGGGGTATTCCTCTGGAAACACCATATATTTT.

This clonotype was counted only a few times. The chain is built from TRBV5-5 and TRBJ2-5; TRBD1 is a possible D gene (6 bases). This CDR3 comprises 15 residues. The germline V gene encodes CDR1 SGHKS and CDR2 YYEKEE (reference sequence). V was clipped by 0 bases and J by 6 bases, with 15 bases between them. CDR3 protein: CASSLGAQGVKTQYF. As DNA, the CDR3 is TGTGCCAGCAGCTTGGGAGCACAGGGCGTTAAGACCCAGTACTTC.

The chain combines TRBV20-1 with TRBJ1-1; TRBD1 might be the D (6 bases). The CDR3 runs to 11 residues. The germline V gene encodes CDR1 DFQATT and CDR2 SNEGSKA (reference sequence). V was trimmed by 1 base and J by 8 bases, leaving 8 bases between them. The CDR3 DNA sequence: TGCAGTGCTAGAGGAACAGGGGAAGCTTTCTTT. This encodes CSARGTGEAFF.

The chain is built from TRBV7-2 and TRBJ2-7; D might be TRBD2 (6 bases). The CDR3 covers 13 residues. From germline, CDR1 is SGHTA and CDR2 FQGNSA. The V and J ends lost 5 bases and 3 bases respectively, with 11 bases between them. CDR3 sequence: CASSQTAGYEQYF. CDR3 DNA sequence: TGTGCCAGCAGCCAAACAGCGGGCTACGAGCAGTACTTC.

The table lists this clonotype with a few counts. The chain has TRBV20-1 and TRBJ2-2; 8 bases map to TRBD1. Germline V gene lookup returns CDR1 DFQATT and CDR2 SNEGSKA (reference sequence). V lost 7 bases and J lost 1; bases outside the gene matches: 5. The CDR3 is 14 amino acids. In DNA form, the CDR3 reads TGCAGTGGCTTAGGACAGGGGAACACCGGGGAGCTGTTTTTT. This sequence encodes CSGLGQGNTGELFF.

The chain is built from TRBV20-1 and TRBJ1-2; tentatively, D is TRBD1 (6 bases). This CDR3 is built from 13 residues. Germline V gene sequence: CDR1 DFQATT, CDR2 SNEGSKA (reference sequence). V was clipped by 1 base and J by 8 bases, with 14 bases between them. The CDR3 nucleotides read TGCAGTGCTAGAGGGACAGAGTTAGAAGGCTACACCTTC. As protein: CSARGTELEGYTF.

The J gene is TRBJ2-7, the V gene TRBV5-1; the D call may be TRBD1 or TRBD2 (5 bases each). There are 15 residues in the CDR3. V shed 7 bases and J shed 1 base, with 18 bases lying between them. CDR1 and CDR2 (germline): SGHRS, YFSETQ. CDR3 coding DNA: TGCGCCAGCCCCAAAGGGGTAGCGAGGTCCTACGAGCAGTACTTC. Protein product: CASPKGVARSYEQYF.

CDR3 in amino acids: CASSEVGIPEAFF. CDR3 DNA: TGTGCCAGCAGTGAGGTCGGCATTCCTGAAGCTTTCTTT. The chain combines TRBV25-1 with TRBJ1-1; D remains unclear. The germline V and J ends were trimmed by 3 bases and 6 bases, with 11 bases remaining between them. From germline, CDR1 is MGHDK and CDR2 SYGVNS. The CDR3 runs to 13 residues.

The J gene is TRBJ2-6, the V gene TRBV10-2, with D possibly matching TRBD1 (6 bases). V was shortened by 5 bases and J by 0 bases, with 17 bases between the two germline ends. CDR3 length: 18 amino acids. The germline V gene encodes CDR1 WSHSY and CDR2 SAAADI. This chain's CDR3 is CASSLPGHISSGANVLTF. The DNA of the CDR3 is TGCGCCAGCAGTCTCCCGGGACACATCAGCTCTGGGGCCAACGTCCTGACTTTC.

J is TRBJ2-3 and V is TRBV12-3 or TRBV12-4; D is uncertain. There are 15 residues in the CDR3. V lost 3 bases and J 1 base, leaving 11 bases between the germline ends. CDR3 residues: CASSFGEVGTDTQYF. In DNA form, the CDR3 reads TGTGCCAGCAGTTTTGGAGAGGTCGGCACAGATACGCAGTATTTT.

This clonotype has a handful of counts. This sequence joins TRBV4-3 and TRBJ1-2; 9 positions agree with TRBD1. The V gene end was trimmed by 1 base and the J gene end by 3 bases; junction bases not matched to a gene: 6. The CDR3 is 16 residues long. CDR1 and CDR2 from the germline V gene are LGHNA and YSLEER. The CDR3: CASSQATGTGHYGYTF. The CDR3 coding sequence is TGCGCCAGCAGCCAAGCTACCGGGACAGGGCACTATGGCTACACCTTC.

Note on this clonotype: Its ends do not fully match the called genes, so a read error is possible. The chain is built from TRBV5-8 and TRBJ1-1, with 7 bases lining up with TRBD1. Germline loops: CDR1 SGHTS, CDR2 YDEGEE. The CDR3 has 14 residues. The CDR3 region is CASCFHRGGTEAFF. CDR3 bases: TGTGCCAGCTGCTTTCACAGGGGTGGAACTGAAGCTTTCTTT.

This clonotype appeared a few times. The chain couples TRBV12-3 or TRBV12-4 to TRBJ2-2, with no clear D. The CDR3 is made up of 13 amino acids. Trimming pared 10 bases from V and 7 bases from J, leaving 16 bases between. The CDR3 nucleotides read TGTGCCATTAAAGAATTGGGCGGCGGGGAGCTGTTTTTT. It is translated as CAIKELGGGELFF.

Only a few counts were recorded for this clonotype. The chain links TRBV19 to TRBJ2-7, with a weak D call TRBD1 (5 bases). Trimming left V 7 bases short and J 1 base short, with 14 bases between. CDR3 length: 14 amino acids. CDR1 LNHDA and CDR2 SQIVND come from the germline V gene (reference sequence). CDR3 sequence (DNA): TGTGCCAGTACCAAAAAAGCAGGGTCCTACGAGCAGTACTTC. Translation gives CASTKKAGSYEQYF.

The chain has TRBV20-1 and TRBJ1-5; 12 bases map to TRBD1. V lost 0 bases, J lost 7 bases, and 7 bases stayed unmatched. Germline V gives CDR1 DFQATT, CDR2 SNEGSKA (reference sequence). This CDR3 comprises 16 residues. The CDR3 DNA sequence: TGCAGTGCTAGAGATCAGGGACAGGGGGCTGGACAGCCCCAGCATTTT. Protein sequence: CSARDQGQGAGQPQHF.

In its sample, this clonotype was seen a few times. The CDR3 DNA is TGTGCCACCAGCAGTGGCGTAACGCAGTATTTT. Translation: CATSSGVTQYF. The V and J genes are TRBV15 and TRBJ2-3; D unclear. With 3 bases removed from V and 9 bases from J, the gap between germline ends came to 7 bases. Germline V gives CDR1 LNHNV, CDR2 YYDKDF (reference sequence). CDR3 length: 11 residues. The full variable domain, its missing parts supplied by reference TRBV15 and TRBJ2-3, is DAMVIQNPRYQVTQFGKPVTLSCSQTLNHNVMYWYQQKSSQAPKLLFHYYDKDFNNEADTPDNFQSRRPNTSFCFLDIRSPGLGDTAMYLCATSSGVTQYFGPGTRLTVL.

A note on this clonotype: A much more abundant neighbour one base away suggests this may be a read error. The chain carries TRBV20-1 and TRBJ2-7; the D gene could be TRBD1 or TRBD2 (6 bases each). Germline V gene sequence: CDR1 DFQATT, CDR2 SNEGSKA (reference sequence). The CDR3 runs 14 residues. The CDR3 DNA reads TGCAGAACCGGGGGCTGGGACCCGATCTACGAGCAGTACTTC. Its translation is CRTGGWDPIYEQYF.

This clonotype was detected ten times or more. The V call is TRBV12-3 or TRBV12-4, the J call TRBJ2-7, with 8 bases matching TRBD1. The CDR3 has 13 residues. V trimming: 3 bases; J trimming: 5 bases; junction bases outside the gene matches: 3. The CDR3 DNA reads as TGTGCCAGCAGTTTTCAGGGGGCCGACGAGCAGTACTTC. This encodes CASSFQGADEQYF.

Only a few counts were recorded for this clonotype. The chain has TRBV28 and TRBJ2-3; D call uncertain. Germline CDR1 is MDHEN and CDR2 is SYDVKM. The V end was cut by 3 bases, the J end by 4 bases, with 11 bases between. CDR3 length: 14 residues. CDR3 sequence (DNA): TGTGCCAGCAGTTTGTTTGGGGTAGCAGATACGCAGTATTTT. This sequence encodes CASSLFGVADTQYF.

In its sample, this clonotype was seen many times. The J gene is TRBJ2-1, the V gene TRBV20-1; unclear D gene. The CDR3 loop spans 15 amino acids. Trimming stripped 5 bases from V and 0 bases from J, with 14 bases between. Germline lookup yields CDR1 DFQATT and CDR2 SNEGSKA (reference sequence). CDR3 nucleotides: TGCAGTGCTCTGGCTAGGTGGAACTCCTACAATGAGCAGTTCTTC. Translating gives CSALARWNSYNEQFF.

This clonotype has a handful of counts. The V gene is TRBV7-6, the J gene TRBJ2-1, with D tentatively TRBD1 or TRBD2 (5 bases each). Trimming took off 2 bases at V and 2 bases at J, with 10 bases between the two ends. The CDR3 has 15 residues. Germline CDR1 SGHVS, CDR2 FNYEAQ. CDR3 nucleotide sequence: TGTGCCAGCAGCTTAATGGGGGTTACCTACAATGAGCAGTTCTTC. Protein: CASSLMGVTYNEQFF. Full variable domain (rest looked up from reference TRBV7-6 and TRBJ2-1): GAGVSQSPRYKVTKRGQDVALRCDPISGHVSLYWYRQALGQGPEFLTYFNYEAQQDKSGLPNDRFSAERPEGSISTLTIQRTEQRDSAMYRCASSLMGVTYNEQFFGPGTRLTVL.

Written as DNA, the CDR3 is TGTGCCATCAGCGAGCTAGCGGAGACCCAGTACTTC. This gives the protein CAISELAETQYF. The chain links TRBV10-3 to TRBJ2-5; maybe TRBD2 (6 bases). Between the trimmed V and J ends, which lost 6 bases and 5 bases, there was a span of 10 bases. Germline CDR1 ENHRY, CDR2 SYGVKD. The CDR3 consists of 12 residues.

The CDR3 DNA follows: TGTGCCAGCAGACTAGCGGGGATTTATGGTGAGCAGTTCTTC. Amino acid sequence: CASRLAGIYGEQFF. The chain carries TRBV3-1 and TRBJ2-1, with TRBD2 matching over 10 bases. In germline, CDR1 is LGHDT, CDR2 YNNKEL (reference sequence). The trim removed 6 bases at V and 9 bases at J, leaving 8 bases unmatched. This CDR3 is built from 14 residues.

This rearrangement joins TRBV10-3 to TRBJ1-3; a possible D gene is TRBD1 (5 bases). Germline V gene data show CDR1 as ENHRY and CDR2 as SYGVKD. CDR3 length equals 15 residues. Trimming shortened V by 3 bases and J by 2 bases, and 11 bases separated the two germline ends. The CDR3 nucleotides read TGTGCCATCAGTGAAGGCAGGGCGGCTGGAAACACCATATATTTT. Translation gives CAISEGRAAGNTIYF.

This clonotype has just a few counts. The CDR3 region has the DNA TGCGCCAGCAGCTTGGATGACAGCCTCTTCTATGGCTACACCTTC. As protein: CASSLDDSLFYGYTF. V and J are TRBV5-1 and TRBJ1-2, with D perhaps TRBD1 (5 bases). The CDR3 totals 15 residues. Trimming pared 0 bases from V and 4 bases from J, leaving 13 bases between. CDR1 is SGHRS, CDR2 YFSETQ, per germline.

The sample holds a few counts of this clonotype. The chain has TRBV10-3 and TRBJ2-3; 11 bases are shared with TRBD1. Trimming cost V 6 bases and J 4 bases; bases outside gene matches: 3. This CDR3 has 14 amino acids. Per the germline V gene, CDR1 is ENHRY and CDR2 is SYGVKD. CDR3 in amino acids: CAIRPGQGADTQYF. The CDR3 nucleotides are TGTGCCATCAGGCCGGGACAGGGGGCAGATACGCAGTATTTT.

This rearrangement joins TRBV5-1 to TRBJ2-1, with 11 bases matching TRBD1. Per the germline V gene, CDR1 is SGHRS and CDR2 is YFSETQ. This CDR3 comprises 16 residues. V dropped 4 bases and J dropped 6; count of bases not matched to a gene: 9. This chain's CDR3 is CASSAGAGTGGNEQFF. The CDR3 region has the DNA TGCGCCAGCAGCGCGGGCGCCGGGACAGGGGGCAATGAGCAGTTCTTC. Filled out from reference TRBV5-1 and TRBJ2-1, the complete variable domain reads KAGVTQTPRYLIKTRGQQVTLSCSPISGHRSVSWYQQTPGQGLQFLFEYFSETQRNKGNFPGRFSGRQFSNSRSEMNVSTLELGDSALYLCASSAGAGTGGNEQFFGPGTRLTVL.